The clone carrying this T cell receptor beta chain has only a few counts. Its antigen is undetermined. The source of the sample is a study of beta chain features in type 1 diabetes. Across the study: Examination of sorted cells across all samples involved around 100,000,000 cells. Broader study findings: Moderately but significantly shorter TCRB CDR3s were found in Type 1 diabetes patients in all four CD4+ subsets. In patients and controls equally, PCR might favor templates that are shorter.

Germline CDR1 and CDR2: GTSNPN and SVGIG (reference sequence). The V and J ends lost 3 bases and 5 bases respectively, with 14 bases between them. The CDR3 length is 15 residues. Investigators reverse transcribed all isolated RNA, so they sequenced expressed TCRB transcripts. Some 3.6 million reads per sample were averaged for naive, central memory and regulatory samples. The repertoire was sequenced with immunoSEQ multiplex PCR; TCRdb's copy has only in-frame clones and lacks some. Found here are 600,000 to 700,000 clones, roughly 12% of them singletons; the top ten hold 0.02% to 0.025%. Sorting based on CD45RO/CCR7/CD25/CD127/CD95/CD27 separated CD4+ naive, central memory, regulatory and stem cell-like memory cells.

The TCR originated in a young man with type 1 diabetes. The material sequenced was naive CD4+ T cells from blood. The chain carries TRBV30 and TRBJ1-6; TRBD1 might be the D (5 bases). The CDR3 region has the DNA TGTGCCTGGAGGGAGCTCGACAGAGATAATTCACCCCTCCACTTT. This sequence encodes CAWRELDRDNSPLHF.